This TCR beta chain was documented in a study of monozygotic twins with inflammatory bowel disease. Whole-study findings and limits: Concordance status among twins (concordant versus discordant) showed no link to repertoire similarity, possibly from limited power. For IBD patients, clonotypes shared with others were fewer than for healthy twins, especially with disease activity.

Blood (2.5 ml) was collected from every donor individually. Researchers isolated total RNA from whole blood without sorting T cells. Germline V gene sequence: CDR1 MNHEY, CDR2 SMNVEV (reference sequence). CDR3 size: 15 residues. From the 5' RACE reads, TCRdb lists one entry per CDR3 protein and no DNA. Recorded for this sample: 440,000 or so distinct CDR3 sequences. Notes on this clonotype: What it recognizes is unknown.

This TCR was recovered from a human donor with ulcerative colitis or Crohn's disease, or a healthy co-twin of an affected twin (not recorded which). This chain links TRBV27 with TRBJ1-1; TCRdb names TRBD1, which stays unverified in the absence of DNA. The material sequenced was blood. The CDR3 reads CASSLFWGVNTEAFF.